This T cell receptor (beta chain) is from a study of blood T cell repertoires in COVID-19. Overall study: The origin of the acute and convalescent COVID-19 samples was the United States, Italy and Spain. Nucleic acid was either cDNA or gDNA, and it came from T cells, B-cell-depleted T cells, or PBMCs.

As originally analysed: Using reference gene primer amplification, nucleated cell counts were estimated. The table came from immunoSEQ multiplex PCR; TCRdb's copy has only in-frame clones and leaves some out. The V and J calls and clone size come from that table; D and trimming were worked out from the DNA. Altogether about 160,000 clones are present, approximately 80% being singletons, with the ten largest covering 7% to 9%. The receptor comes from a man in his sixties with acute or convalescent COVID-19. Sequencing input: peripheral blood.

The CDR3 DNA follows: TGTGCCAGCAAAAAGGGGATGAACACTGAAGCTTTCTTT. Protein product: CASKKGMNTEAFF. The chain uses TRBV6-5 and TRBJ1-1; D might be TRBD1 (5 bases). The CDR3 length is 13 residues. V was shortened by 7 bases and J by 0 bases, with 9 bases between the two germline ends. Germline CDR1 and CDR2: MNHEY and SVGAGI.